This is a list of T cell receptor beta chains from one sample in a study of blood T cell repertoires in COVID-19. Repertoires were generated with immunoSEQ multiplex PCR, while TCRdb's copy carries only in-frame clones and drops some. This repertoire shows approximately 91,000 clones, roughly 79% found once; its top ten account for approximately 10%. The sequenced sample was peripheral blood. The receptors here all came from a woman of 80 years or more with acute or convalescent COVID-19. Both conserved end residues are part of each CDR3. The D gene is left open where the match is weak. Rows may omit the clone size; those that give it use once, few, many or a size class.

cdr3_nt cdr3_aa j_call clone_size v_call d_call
TGTGCCAGCAGTGTTCAAGAGGGTGAAAAACTGTTTTTT CASSVQEGEKLFF TRBJ1-4 NA TRBV6-4 NA
TGTGCCTGGACGCGGGGGGCCGTGGAGCAGTACTTC CAWTRGAVEQYF TRBJ2-7 NA TRBV30 TRBD2
TGCGCCAGCAGACAGGGGCCGGAAAATCAGCCCCAGCATTTT CASRQGPENQPQHF TRBJ1-5 once TRBV5-1 TRBD1
TGTGCCAGCAGCAATAGGGGTTCACCCCTCCACTTT CASSNRGSPLHF TRBJ1-6 once TRBV6-4 NA
TGTGCCAGCAGTTACCCCTCAAGCGGGACCGGGGAGCTGTTTTTT CASSYPSSGTGELFF TRBJ2-2 NA TRBV6-6 NA
TGTGCCAGCAGCCAAGACAGGGCCCGCGAGCAGTACTTC CASSQDRAREQYF TRBJ2-7 NA TRBV4-2 NA
TGTGCCAGCAGCCAAGAAGGAGGGCAGGGGACTAAGCCCCAGCATTTT CASSQEGGQGTKPQHF TRBJ1-5 NA TRBV4-2 NA
TGTGCCAGCAGTGAAGCGTCGCAGCTAGCTAACTATGGCTACACCTTC CASSEASQLANYGYTF TRBJ1-2 NA TRBV6-1 NA
TGTGCCACCAGCAGAGGACAGGTGAACACTGAAGCTTTCTTT CATSRGQVNTEAFF TRBJ1-1 NA TRBV15 NA
TGCGCCAGCAGCCAGGGTGTGTCGGGGGGGGGTCACGAGCAGTACTTC CASSQGVSGGGHEQYF TRBJ2-7 NA TRBV4-1 TRBD2
TGCGCCAGCGGCCTAGGGACAGGGGGCTGGGGTGAAAAACTGTTTTTT CASGLGTGGWGEKLFF TRBJ1-4 NA TRBV5-1 TRBD1
TGTGCCAGCACCCCCGGTCAGGGGGCAGGTGAGACCCAGTACTTC CASTPGQGAGETQYF TRBJ2-5 NA TRBV28 TRBD1
TGCGCCAGCAGCCAAGGGTCTCCGGGAACCGGGAAGGGAAAACTGTTTTTT CASSQGSPGTGKGKLFF TRBJ1-4 NA TRBV4-1 NA
TGTGCTAGCAGCTTAGAGGAGGGCTCCTACGAGCAGTACTTC CASSLEEGSYEQYF TRBJ2-7 NA TRBV7-7 NA
TGTGCCAGCAGTGATCCGGGACAGATAACCGGGGAGCTGTTTTTT CASSDPGQITGELFF TRBJ2-2 few TRBV6-1 TRBD1
TGCGCCAGCACCGGACTAGCGGGCCTACGCACAGATACGCAGTATTTT CASTGLAGLRTDTQYF TRBJ2-3 NA TRBV10-2 TRBD2
TGTGCCAGCTCACCACCCTCCGAGAATGAAAAACTGTTTTTT CASSPPSENEKLFF TRBJ1-4 NA TRBV18 NA
TGCGCCAGCAGCCAAGTCCCGGGTAGCTCTGGAAACACCATATATTTT CASSQVPGSSGNTIYF TRBJ1-3 NA TRBV4-1 NA
TGTGCCAGCAGTTTCGGGGGATTGGGCTACACCTTC CASSFGGLGYTF TRBJ1-2 NA TRBV12-3/TRBV12-4 NA
TGTGCCAGCAGCTTAGACAGAGTCAGCACCTACGAGCAGTACTTC CASSLDRVSTYEQYF TRBJ2-7 NA TRBV5-4 NA
TGTGCCAGCACGAGGATCTGGAATGAAAAACTGTTTTTT CASTRIWNEKLFF TRBJ1-4 NA TRBV6-5 NA
TGTGCCAGCAGCTCACAGGGTTCCCATCAGCCCCAGCATTTT CASSSQGSHQPQHF TRBJ1-5 NA TRBV7-2 NA
TGTGCCAGCAGCTCAGGGGTCTATGGCTACACCTTC CASSSGVYGYTF TRBJ1-2 NA TRBV28 NA
TGTGCCATCAGTGCCCCGGGGGGCACCGGGGAGCTGTTTTTT CAISAPGGTGELFF TRBJ2-2 NA TRBV10-3 TRBD2
TGTGCCAGCAGCGCGGGACAGGGCCATGGCTACACCTTC CASSAGQGHGYTF TRBJ1-2 NA TRBV9 TRBD1
TGTGCCTGGAGCCGGACAGGGGAGGGCGAGCAGTACTTC CAWSRTGEGEQYF TRBJ2-7 NA TRBV30 TRBD1
TGTGCCAGCTCACCTGGACAGGGGGCTATGAACACTGAAGCTTTCTTT CASSPGQGAMNTEAFF TRBJ1-1 NA TRBV18 TRBD1
TGTGCCAGCAGCTTGTACGGATCTAGTACGGGTAATGAAAAACTGTTTTTT CASSLYGSSTGNEKLFF TRBJ1-4 NA TRBV5-5 NA
TGTGCCAGCTCAGAGTTCGGGGGTCCTAACTATGGCTACACCTTC CASSEFGGPNYGYTF TRBJ1-2 NA TRBV18 NA
TGTGCCAGTAGTATAGCTACGGACAACTACGAGCAGTACTTC CASSIATDNYEQYF TRBJ2-7 NA TRBV19 NA
TGTGCCAGCTCACCACAGACAGGTTGGGGAGAGACCCAGTACTTC CASSPQTGWGETQYF TRBJ2-5 NA TRBV18 NA
TGCGCCAGCAGCCAAGAAGTTCGGGGAAACTATGGCTACACCTTC CASSQEVRGNYGYTF TRBJ1-2 NA TRBV4-3 NA
TGTGCCAGCAGCCGACAGGGAGGTGGCTACACCTTC CASSRQGGGYTF TRBJ1-2 NA TRBV11-2 TRBD1
TGTGCCAGCAGCCTCCGGGACAGGGTGCTAGATACGCAGTATTTT CASSLRDRVLDTQYF TRBJ2-3 NA TRBV3-1/TRBV3-2 TRBD1
TGTGCCATCCGGACAGGGGGAATAGATTCACCCCTCCACTTT CAIRTGGIDSPLHF TRBJ1-6 NA TRBV7-2 TRBD1
TGTGCCAGCAGCGGGACTAGCGGGAGTGCTGAGCAGTTCTTC CASSGTSGSAEQFF TRBJ2-1 NA TRBV28 TRBD2
TGTGCCAGTGGACAGGGGGCTCTAGGAAACACCATATATTTT CASGQGALGNTIYF TRBJ1-3 NA TRBV6-6 TRBD1
TGTGCCAGCAGTTTTTTTTCGGACTACTCCCAGTACTTC CASSFFSDYSQYF TRBJ2-7 NA TRBV28 NA
TGTGCCAGCAGCCGGGGGTTTGCAACTAATGAAAAACTGTTTTTT CASSRGFATNEKLFF TRBJ1-4 NA TRBV5-8 NA
TGCGCCAGCAGCCAGGGGACAGGGGGCTACGAGCAGTACTTC CASSQGTGGYEQYF TRBJ2-7 few TRBV5-1 TRBD1
TGTGCCAGCAGCCCGGCGGGAGGGTTCGTAGGTAATGAGCAGTTCTTC CASSPAGGFVGNEQFF TRBJ2-1 few TRBV9 TRBD2
TGTGCCACTATACCTGCCGGGACTAGCCACACAGATACGCAGTATTTT CATIPAGTSHTDTQYF TRBJ2-3 NA TRBV28 TRBD2
TGTGCCAGCAGCCAAGATTTTCAGGGATCCTACGAGCAGTACTTC CASSQDFQGSYEQYF TRBJ2-7 few TRBV4-2 NA
TGCGCCAGCAGAGAGCAGACAGGGAAAACGGTAGACACTGAAGCTTTCTTT CASREQTGKTVDTEAFF TRBJ1-1 NA TRBV4-3 TRBD1
TGCGCCAGCAGCCAAGGTGTGACAGGGGAATCACCCCTCCACTTT CASSQGVTGESPLHF TRBJ1-6 NA TRBV4-3 TRBD1
TGTGCCAGCAGTTACTCTCTGGCGGGAACCTACGAGCAGTACTTC CASSYSLAGTYEQYF TRBJ2-7 NA TRBV6-5 NA
TGTGCCTGGAGGGCACAGGGGAACACTGAAGCTTTCTTT CAWRAQGNTEAFF TRBJ1-1 NA TRBV30 NA
TGTGCCAGCACCCGGGACAGGACCCCCTACGAGCAGTACTTC CASTRDRTPYEQYF TRBJ2-7 NA TRBV6-5 TRBD1
TGTGCCAGCAGTGAAGTTGGGACAGTCAGGGCTTTCTTT CASSEVGTVRAFF TRBJ1-1 NA TRBV6-1 TRBD1
NA CARGTVARGTDTQYF TRBJ2-3 NA TRBV21-1 NA
TGTGCCAGCAGTTTACGGGGGGCGTTTGTGAACACTGAAGCTTTCTTT CASSLRGAFVNTEAFF TRBJ1-1 NA TRBV28 NA
TGTGCCAGCAGCCCACAGGGGGCGGCTAGGACCTACGAGCAGTACTTC CASSPQGAARTYEQYF TRBJ2-7 NA TRBV11-2 TRBD1
TGTGCCAGCAGCTTACCGAATGAAAAACTGTTTTTT CASSLPNEKLFF TRBJ1-4 NA TRBV7-9 NA
TGTGCCAGCAGCCCGCATCAGCGGGAGGGCGAGCAGTACTTC CASSPHQREGEQYF TRBJ2-7 NA TRBV7-9 TRBD2